A single T cell receptor (beta chain) is shown here with its context. As yet, its antigen is unknown. The data are from a study of T cell responses to AZD1222 COVID-19 vaccine. General study findings and limits: A rise in Spike-specific TCR breadth and depth followed two AZD1222 doses.

Here immunoSEQ multiplex PCR was the method, and the copy in TCRdb shows in-frame clones only, minus some. Among 100,000 to 150,000 clones listed, 85% to 90% were seen once. This receptor was obtained from an adult in good health. The sequenced sample was peripheral blood, obtained on day 0 of AZD1222 vaccination.

The CDR3 region is CASSPGQATNTGELFF. CDR3 DNA: TGTGCCAGCAGCCCAGGACAGGCCACGAACACCGGGGAGCTGTTTTTT. This chain joins TRBV28 and TRBJ2-2; TRBD1 matches at 7 bases. This CDR3 has 16 residues. J was trimmed by 0 bases and V by 6 bases; bases with no gene match: 7. In germline, CDR1 is MDHEN, CDR2 SYDVKM.